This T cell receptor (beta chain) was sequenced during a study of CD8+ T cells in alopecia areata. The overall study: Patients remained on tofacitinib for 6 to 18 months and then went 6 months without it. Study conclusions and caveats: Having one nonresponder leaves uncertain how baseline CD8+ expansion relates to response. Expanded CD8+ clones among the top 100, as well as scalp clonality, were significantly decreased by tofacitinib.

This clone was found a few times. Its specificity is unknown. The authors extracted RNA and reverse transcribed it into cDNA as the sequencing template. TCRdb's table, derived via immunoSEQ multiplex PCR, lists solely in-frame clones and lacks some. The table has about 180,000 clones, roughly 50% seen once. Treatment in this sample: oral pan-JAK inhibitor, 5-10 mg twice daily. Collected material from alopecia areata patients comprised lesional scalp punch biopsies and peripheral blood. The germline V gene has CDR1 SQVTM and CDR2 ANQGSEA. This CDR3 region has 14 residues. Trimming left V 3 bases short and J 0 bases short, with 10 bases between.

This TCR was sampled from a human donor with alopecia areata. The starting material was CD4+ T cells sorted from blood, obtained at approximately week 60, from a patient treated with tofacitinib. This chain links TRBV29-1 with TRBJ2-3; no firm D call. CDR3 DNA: TGCAGCGTTGATTTGGATACTAGCACAGATACGCAGTATTTT. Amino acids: CSVDLDTSTDTQYF.